This TCR beta chain derives from a study of blood T cell repertoires in COVID-19. Whole-study context: Samples of COVID-19 (acute and convalescent) were obtained from the United States, Italy and Spain. In each case, the material was cDNA or gDNA derived from T cells, B-cell-depleted T cells, or PBMCs.

This CDR3 has 17 residues. Repertoires were generated with immunoSEQ multiplex PCR, while TCRdb's copy carries only in-frame clones and drops some. The sample has around 95,000 clones; around 85% are singletons. This receptor was obtained from a middle-aged man with active or convalescent COVID-19. The sequencing sample was made of peripheral blood. This chain connects TRBV21-1 to TRBJ1-1; the table calls TRBD1, which could not be checked here. TRBV21-1 is assigned pseudogene status. The CDR3 DNA sequence: TGTGCCAGCAGCACCGGAAAACAACCGGAAGGGGACACTGAAGCTTTCTTT. This gives the protein CASSTGKQPEGDTEAFF.